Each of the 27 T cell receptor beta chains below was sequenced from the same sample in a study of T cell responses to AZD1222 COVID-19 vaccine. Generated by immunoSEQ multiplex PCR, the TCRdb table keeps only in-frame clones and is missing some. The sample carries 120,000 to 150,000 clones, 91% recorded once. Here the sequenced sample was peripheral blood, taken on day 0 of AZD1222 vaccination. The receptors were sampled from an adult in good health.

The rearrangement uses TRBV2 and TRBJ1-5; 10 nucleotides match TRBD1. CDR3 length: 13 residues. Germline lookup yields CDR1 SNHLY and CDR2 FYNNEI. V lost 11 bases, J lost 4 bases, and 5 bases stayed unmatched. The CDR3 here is CAGKGQGNQPQHF. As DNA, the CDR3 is TGTGCCGGCAAGGGACAGGGGAATCAGCCCCAGCATTTT.

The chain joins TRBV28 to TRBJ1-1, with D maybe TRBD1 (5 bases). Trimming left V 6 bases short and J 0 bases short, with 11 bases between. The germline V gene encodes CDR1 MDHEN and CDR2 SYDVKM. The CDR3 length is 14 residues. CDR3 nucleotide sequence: TGTGCCAGCAGCTGGGGGAGCATGAACACTGAAGCTTTCTTT. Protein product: CASSWGSMNTEAFF.

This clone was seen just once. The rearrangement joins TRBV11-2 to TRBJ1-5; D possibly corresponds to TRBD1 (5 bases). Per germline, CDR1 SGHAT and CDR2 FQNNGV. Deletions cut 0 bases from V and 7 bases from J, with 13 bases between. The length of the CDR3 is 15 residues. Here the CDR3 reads CASSLDTGGGQPQHF. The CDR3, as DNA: TGTGCCAGCAGCTTAGACACGGGGGGGGGACAGCCCCAGCATTTT.

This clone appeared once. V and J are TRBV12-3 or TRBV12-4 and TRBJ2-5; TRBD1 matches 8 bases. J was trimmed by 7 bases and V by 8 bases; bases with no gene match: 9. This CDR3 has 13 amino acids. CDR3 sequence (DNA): TGTGCCAGCGGGAAGGACAGGGTTACGACCCAGTACTTC. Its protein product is CASGKDRVTTQYF.

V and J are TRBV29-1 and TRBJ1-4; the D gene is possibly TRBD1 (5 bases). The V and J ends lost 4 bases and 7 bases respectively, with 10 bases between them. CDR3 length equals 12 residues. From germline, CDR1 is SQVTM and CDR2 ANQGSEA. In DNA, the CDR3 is TGCAGCGTTGTTGGACATCGTGAAAAACTGTTTTTT. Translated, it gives CSVVGHREKLFF.

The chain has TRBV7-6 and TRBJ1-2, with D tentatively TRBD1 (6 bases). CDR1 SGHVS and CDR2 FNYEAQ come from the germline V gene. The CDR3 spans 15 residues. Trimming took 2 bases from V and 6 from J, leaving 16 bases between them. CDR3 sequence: CASSLNTGGSDGYTF. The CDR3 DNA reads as TGTGCCAGCAGCTTAAATACGGGGGGCTCGGATGGCTACACCTTC.

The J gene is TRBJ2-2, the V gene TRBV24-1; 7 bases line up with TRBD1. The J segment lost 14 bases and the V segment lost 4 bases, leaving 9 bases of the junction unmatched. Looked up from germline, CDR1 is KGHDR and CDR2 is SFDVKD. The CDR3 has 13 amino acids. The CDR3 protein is CATSDVNEGGLFF. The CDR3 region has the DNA TGTGCCACCAGTGACGTGAATGAAGGGGGCCTGTTTTTT.

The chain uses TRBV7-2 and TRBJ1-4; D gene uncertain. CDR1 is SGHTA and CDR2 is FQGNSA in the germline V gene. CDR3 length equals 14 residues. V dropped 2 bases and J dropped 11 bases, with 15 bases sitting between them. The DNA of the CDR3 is TGTGCCAGCAGCTTAACATACGGTCCTTGGAAACTGTTTTTT. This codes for CASSLTYGPWKLFF.

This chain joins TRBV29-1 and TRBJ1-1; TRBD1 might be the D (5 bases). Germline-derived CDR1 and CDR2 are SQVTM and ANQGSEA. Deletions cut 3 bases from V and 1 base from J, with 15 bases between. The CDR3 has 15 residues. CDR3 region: CSVDYGAVGNTEAFF. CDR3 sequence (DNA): TGCAGCGTTGATTATGGGGCCGTGGGGAACACTGAAGCTTTCTTT.

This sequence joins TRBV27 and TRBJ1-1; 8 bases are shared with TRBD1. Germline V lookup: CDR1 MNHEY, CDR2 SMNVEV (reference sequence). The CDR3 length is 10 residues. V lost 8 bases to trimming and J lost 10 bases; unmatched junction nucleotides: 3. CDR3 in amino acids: CASWDRRAFF. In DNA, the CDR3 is TGTGCCAGCTGGGACAGGCGAGCTTTCTTT.

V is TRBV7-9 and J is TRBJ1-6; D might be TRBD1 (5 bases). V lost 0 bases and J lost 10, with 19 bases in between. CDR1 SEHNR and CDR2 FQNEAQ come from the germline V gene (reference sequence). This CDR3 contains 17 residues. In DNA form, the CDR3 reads TGTGCCAGCAGCTTAGCGAAGGCAGGGCCCGATAGGTCACCCCTCCACTTT. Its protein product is CASSLAKAGPDRSPLHF.

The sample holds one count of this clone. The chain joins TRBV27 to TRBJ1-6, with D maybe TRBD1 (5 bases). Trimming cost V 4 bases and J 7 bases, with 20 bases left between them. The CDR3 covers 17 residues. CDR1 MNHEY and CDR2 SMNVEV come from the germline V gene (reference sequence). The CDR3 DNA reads TGTGCCAGCAGTTCCCTTCTCCAGACAGATTGGAATTCACCCCTCCACTTT. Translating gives CASSSLLQTDWNSPLHF.

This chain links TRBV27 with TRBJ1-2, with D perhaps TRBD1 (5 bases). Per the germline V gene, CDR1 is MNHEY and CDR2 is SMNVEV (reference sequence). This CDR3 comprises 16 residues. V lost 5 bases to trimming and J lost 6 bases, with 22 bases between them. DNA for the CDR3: TGTGCCAGCAGTCCCCACTTGTTGGGGGTGGGGAATGGCTACACCTTC. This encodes CASSPHLLGVGNGYTF.

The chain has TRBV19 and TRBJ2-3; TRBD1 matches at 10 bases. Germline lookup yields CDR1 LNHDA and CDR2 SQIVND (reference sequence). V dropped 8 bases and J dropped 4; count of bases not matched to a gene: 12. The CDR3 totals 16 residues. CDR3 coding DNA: TGTGCCAGTCGATACGCCGGGACAGGGGCCGCAGATACGCAGTATTTT. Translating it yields CASRYAGTGAADTQYF.

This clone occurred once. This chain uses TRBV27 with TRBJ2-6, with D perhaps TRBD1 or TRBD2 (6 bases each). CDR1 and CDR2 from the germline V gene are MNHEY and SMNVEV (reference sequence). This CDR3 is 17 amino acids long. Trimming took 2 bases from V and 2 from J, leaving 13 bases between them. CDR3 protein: CASSLMGGLPGANVLTF. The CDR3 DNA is TGTGCCAGCAGTTTAATGGGGGGCCTGCCTGGGGCCAACGTCCTGACTTTC.

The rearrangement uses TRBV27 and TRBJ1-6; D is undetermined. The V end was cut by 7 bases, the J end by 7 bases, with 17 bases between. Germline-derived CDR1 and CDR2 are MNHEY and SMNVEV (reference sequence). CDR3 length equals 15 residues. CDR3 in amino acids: CASTLLGFHNSPLHF. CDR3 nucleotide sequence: TGTGCCAGCACTCTCCTAGGGTTTCACAATTCACCCCTCCACTTT.

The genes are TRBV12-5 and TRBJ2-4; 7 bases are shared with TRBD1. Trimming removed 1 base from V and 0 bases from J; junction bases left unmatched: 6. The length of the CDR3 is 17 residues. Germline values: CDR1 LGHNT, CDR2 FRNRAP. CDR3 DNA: TGTGCTAGTGGTTTGGCGATCAGGGGGAGAGCCAAAAACATTCAGTACTTC. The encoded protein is CASGLAIRGRAKNIQYF. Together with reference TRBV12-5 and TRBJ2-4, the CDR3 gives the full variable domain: DARVTQTPRHKVTEMGQEVTMRCQPILGHNTVFWYRQTMMQGLELLAYFRNRAPLDDSGMPKDRFSAEMPDATLATLKIQPSEPRDSAVYFCASGLAIRGRAKNIQYFGAGTRLSVL.

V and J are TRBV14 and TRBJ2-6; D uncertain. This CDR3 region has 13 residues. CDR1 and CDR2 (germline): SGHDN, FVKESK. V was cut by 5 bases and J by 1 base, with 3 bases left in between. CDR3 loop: CASSVSGANVLTF. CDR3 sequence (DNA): TGTGCCAGCAGCGTGTCTGGGGCCAACGTCCTGACTTTC.

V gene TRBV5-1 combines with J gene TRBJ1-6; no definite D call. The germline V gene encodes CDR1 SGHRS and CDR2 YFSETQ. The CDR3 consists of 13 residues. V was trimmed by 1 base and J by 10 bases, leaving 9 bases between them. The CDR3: CASSLRERSPLHF. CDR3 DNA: TGCGCCAGCAGCTTGAGGGAGAGGTCACCCCTCCACTTT. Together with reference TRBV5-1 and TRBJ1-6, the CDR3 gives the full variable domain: KAGVTQTPRYLIKTRGQQVTLSCSPISGHRSVSWYQQTPGQGLQFLFEYFSETQRNKGNFPGRFSGRQFSNSRSEMNVSTLELGDSALYLCASSLRERSPLHFGNGTRLTVT.

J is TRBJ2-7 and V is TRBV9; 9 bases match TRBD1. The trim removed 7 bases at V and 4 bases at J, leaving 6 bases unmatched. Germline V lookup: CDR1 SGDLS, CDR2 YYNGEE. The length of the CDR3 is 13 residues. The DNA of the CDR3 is TGTGCCAGCGGGGGACAGGGAAGTTACGAGCAGTACTTC. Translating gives CASGGQGSYEQYF.

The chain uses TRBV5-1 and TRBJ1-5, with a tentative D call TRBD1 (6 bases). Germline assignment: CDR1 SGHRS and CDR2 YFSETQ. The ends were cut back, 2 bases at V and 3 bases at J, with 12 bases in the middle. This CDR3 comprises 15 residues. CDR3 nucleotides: TGCGCCAGCAGCTTTCAGGGGAAAGACAATCAGCCCCAGCATTTT. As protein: CASSFQGKDNQPQHF.

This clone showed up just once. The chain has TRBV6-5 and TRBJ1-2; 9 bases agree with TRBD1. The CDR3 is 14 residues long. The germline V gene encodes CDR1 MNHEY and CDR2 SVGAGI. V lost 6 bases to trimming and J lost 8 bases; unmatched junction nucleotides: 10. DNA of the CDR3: TGTGCCAGCAGCGAGGCCACAGGGGGCTCGGGCTACACCTTC. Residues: CASSEATGGSGYTF.

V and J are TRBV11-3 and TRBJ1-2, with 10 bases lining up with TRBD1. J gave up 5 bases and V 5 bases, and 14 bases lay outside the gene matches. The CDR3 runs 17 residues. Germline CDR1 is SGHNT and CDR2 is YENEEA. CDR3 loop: CASSTRDRGIFGYGYTF. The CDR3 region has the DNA TGTGCCAGCAGCACAAGGGACAGGGGAATTTTCGGTTATGGCTACACCTTC.

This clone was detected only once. The CDR3 loop reads CASSKDGPREQYF. CDR3 DNA: TGTGCCAGCAGCAAGGATGGACCTAGGGAGCAGTACTTC. The rearrangement joins TRBV5-4 to TRBJ2-7; D remains ambiguous. This CDR3 has 13 amino acids. Germline assignment: CDR1 SGHNT and CDR2 YYREEE (reference sequence). V was cut by 4 bases and J by 7 bases, with 15 bases left in between.

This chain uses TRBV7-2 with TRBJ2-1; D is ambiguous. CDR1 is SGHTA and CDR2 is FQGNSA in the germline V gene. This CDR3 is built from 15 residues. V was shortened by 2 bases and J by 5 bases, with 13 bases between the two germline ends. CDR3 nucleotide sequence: TGTGCCAGCAGCTTAATAGGCGCGGAACACAATGAGCAGTTCTTC. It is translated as CASSLIGAEHNEQFF. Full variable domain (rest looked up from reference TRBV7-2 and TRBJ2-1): GAGVSQSPSNKVTEKGKDVELRCDPISGHTALYWYRQSLGQGLEFLIYFQGNSAPDKSGLPSDRFSAERTGGSVSTLTIQRTQQEDSAVYLCASSLIGAEHNEQFFGPGTRLTVL.

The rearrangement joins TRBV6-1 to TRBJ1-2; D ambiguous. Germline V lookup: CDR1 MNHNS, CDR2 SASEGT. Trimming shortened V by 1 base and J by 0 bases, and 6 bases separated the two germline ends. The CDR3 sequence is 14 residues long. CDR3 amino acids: CASSEGVANYGYTF. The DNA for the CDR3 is TGTGCCAGCAGTGAAGGGGTAGCTAACTATGGCTACACCTTC.

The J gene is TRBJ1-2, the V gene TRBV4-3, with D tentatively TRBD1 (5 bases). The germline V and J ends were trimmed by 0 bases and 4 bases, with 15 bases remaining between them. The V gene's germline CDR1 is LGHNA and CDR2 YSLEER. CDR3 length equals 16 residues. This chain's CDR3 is CASSQDPGEGRYGYTF. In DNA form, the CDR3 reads TGCGCCAGCAGCCAAGATCCGGGCGAGGGGCGCTATGGCTACACCTTC.